These 23 T cell receptor beta chains originate from one sample sequenced in a study of T cells after yellow fever vaccination. TCRdb called the 5' RACE reads again in MiXCR, with one record for every CDR3 protein. The sample shows more than 25,000 distinct CDR3 sequences, 4% to 5% of them seen only once. Sequencing used PBMCs, either bulk or a sorted T-cell subset (CD4+, CD8+, memory, or dextramer-sorted; not recorded which), obtained on the day of the yellow fever booster vaccination. These receptors all stem from a man younger than 35 who received the YFV17D yellow fever vaccine.

This clonotype was found many times. The chain links TRBV18 to TRBJ2-5, with no clear D. The V gene's germline CDR1 is KGHSH and CDR2 LQKENI. The V end lost 0 bases, the J end lost 7 bases, and 6 bases lay between the germline ends. The CDR3 length is 12 residues. CDR3 coding DNA: TGTGCCAGCTCACCACCGATAGGGACCCAGTACTTC. It codes for CASSPPIGTQYF.

In this sample, this clonotype turned up many times. The rearrangement uses TRBV6-5 and TRBJ2-5; D possibly matches TRBD1 or TRBD2 (7 bases each). With 0 bases removed from V and 4 bases from J, the gap between germline ends came to 18 bases. CDR3 length equals 17 residues. The germline CDR1 and CDR2 sequences are MNHEY and SVGAGI. DNA for the CDR3: TGTGCCAGCAGTTACTCAGGGGTAGCAGGGGGGGGAGAGACCCAGTACTTC. Protein sequence: CASSYSGVAGGGETQYF.

About this clonotype itself: A read error may produce the germline difference seen at one junction end. The chain recombines TRBV2 with TRBJ2-1; TRBD2 agrees at 7 bases. CDR1 SNHLY and CDR2 FYNNEI come from the germline V gene. The CDR3 contains 15 residues. Here the CDR3 reads CGSSPGTMPYNEQFF. Here the CDR3 DNA reads TGTGGCAGCAGCCCCGGGACTATGCCCTACAATGAGCAGTTCTTC. The variable domain in full, completed from reference TRBV2 and TRBJ2-1, reads EPEVTQTPSHQVTQMGQEVILRCVPISNHLYFYWYRQILGQKVEFLVSFYNNEISEKSEIFDDQFSVERPDGSNFTLKIRSTKLEDSAMYFCGSSPGTMPYNEQFFGPGTRLTVL.

This chain joins TRBV3-1 and TRBJ2-7; 8 nucleotides align to TRBD1. V lost 3 bases and J lost 2; bases outside the gene matches: 6. The CDR3 length is 15 residues. Germline CDR1 LGHDT, CDR2 YNNKEL (reference sequence). The CDR3 spells CASSHPGQGTYEQYF. Written as DNA, the CDR3 is TGTGCCAGCAGCCACCCTGGACAGGGCACCTACGAGCAGTACTTC.

This clonotype came up many times. The chain recombines TRBV12-3 or TRBV12-4 with TRBJ1-1, with 8 nucleotides matching TRBD1. CDR3 length: 15 amino acids. V lost 4 bases and J lost 5; bases outside the gene matches: 9. The CDR3 region is CASSSQGAAWTEAFF. In nucleotides, the CDR3 is TGTGCCAGCAGTTCCCAGGGGGCGGCATGGACTGAAGCTTTCTTT.

This clonotype has ten or more counts. This chain uses TRBV29-1 with TRBJ1-2, with 10 nucleotides matching TRBD1. The CDR3 length is 13 residues. Trimming at V came to 6 bases and at J to 8 bases, leaving 9 bases not matched to a gene. Germline V CDR1 and CDR2: SQVTM, ANQGSEA. CDR3 coding DNA: TGCAGCGTCAGGACAGGGGGAGAGGAGGGCTACACCTTC. As protein: CSVRTGGEEGYTF.

This clonotype was counted ten times or more. The gene calls are TRBV18 and TRBJ2-7; TRBD2 agrees at 8 bases. CDR3 length: 16 amino acids. With 2 bases clipped from V and 1 base from J, the junction kept 7 bases outside the gene matches. Looked up from germline, CDR1 is KGHSH and CDR2 is LQKENI. CDR3 sequence (DNA): TGTGCCAGCTCACCATTCGAGCGGGGGCTTTCCTACGAGCAGTACTTC. This translates into CASSPFERGLSYEQYF.

V and J are TRBV5-6 and TRBJ1-3, with D hard to call. V was trimmed by 0 bases and J by 0 bases, leaving 4 bases between them. The CDR3 totals 14 residues. Per germline, CDR1 SGHDT and CDR2 YYEEEE. DNA of the CDR3: TGTGCCAGCAGCTTGGAGAGCTCTGGAAACACCATATATTTT. Translation: CASSLESSGNTIYF.

The table lists this clonotype with many counts. J is TRBJ2-5 and V is TRBV7-3; no reliable D call. The CDR3 has 15 residues. V gave up 1 base and J gave up 4 bases, with 13 bases separating them. CDR1 is SGHTA, CDR2 FQGTGA, per germline. CDR3 in DNA: TGTGCCAGCAGCTTAATAGGGCTGGATGGAGAGACCCAGTACTTC. Translating gives CASSLIGLDGETQYF.

This clonotype was detected ten times or more. This chain uses TRBV20-1 with TRBJ1-1, with TRBD1 as a possible D gene (5 bases). Trimming removed 2 bases from V and 4 bases from J, with 14 bases in between. The CDR3 spans 14 residues. Germline V gene data show CDR1 as DFQATT and CDR2 as SNEGSKA (reference sequence). The CDR3 sequence: CSARFGSGPTEAFF. CDR3 coding DNA: TGCAGTGCTAGATTCGGGTCAGGGCCCACTGAAGCTTTCTTT.

This clonotype was recorded at least ten times. The V call is TRBV4-3, the J call TRBJ2-3, with 7 bases aligning to TRBD2. Germline-derived CDR1 and CDR2 are LGHNA and YSLEER. V lost 4 bases and J lost 3; bases outside the gene matches: 4. The CDR3 has 14 residues. CDR3 in amino acids: CASSRNGGTDTQYF. CDR3 bases: TGCGCCAGCAGCCGGAACGGGGGGACAGATACGCAGTATTTT.

This clonotype appeared many times. The chain has TRBV20-1 and TRBJ1-2; maybe TRBD1 (5 bases). CDR1 DFQATT and CDR2 SNEGSKA come from the germline V gene (reference sequence). Trimming removed 6 bases from V and 4 bases from J, with 15 bases in between. The CDR3 contains 13 residues. The DNA of the CDR3 is TGCAGTGCCACCACGGACACTTCCTATGGCTACACCTTC. The encoded protein is CSATTDTSYGYTF.

Ten or more counts support this clonotype. The chain couples TRBV7-8 to TRBJ2-3; D not resolved. Trimming removed 0 bases from V and 0 bases from J, with 13 bases in between. Germline V lookup: CDR1 SGHVS, CDR2 FQNEAQ. This CDR3 spans 17 amino acids. CDR3 sequence (DNA): TGTGCCAGCAGCTTAGCGTATCCGGGTTCGAGCACAGATACGCAGTATTTT. Its translation is CASSLAYPGSSTDTQYF.

This clonotype occurred many times. CDR3 sequence: CASSLSPTDTQYF. CDR3 sequence (DNA): TGTGCCAGCAGCTTATCCCCTACAGATACGCAGTATTTT. V and J are TRBV7-2 and TRBJ2-3; no clear D gene. Trimming took 2 bases from V and 3 from J, leaving 6 bases between them. Germline V gene data show CDR1 as SGHTA and CDR2 as FQGNSA. CDR3 length equals 13 residues. The whole variable domain, filled in from reference TRBV7-2 and TRBJ2-3, reads GAGVSQSPSNKVTEKGKDVELRCDPISGHTALYWYRQSLGQGLEFLIYFQGNSAPDKSGLPSDRFSAERTGGSVSTLTIQRTQQEDSAVYLCASSLSPTDTQYFGPGTRLTVL.

This clonotype showed up many times. The chain joins TRBV7-2 to TRBJ2-1, with D unclear. Germline CDR1 and CDR2: SGHTA and FQGNSA. The V end lost 4 bases, the J end lost 1 base, and 14 bases lay between the germline ends. The CDR3 is 16 residues long. CDR3 loop: CASSSSPGGSYNEQFF. CDR3 sequence (DNA): TGTGCCAGCAGCTCCTCACCCGGCGGATCCTACAATGAGCAGTTCTTC.

For the CDR3, the DNA is TGTGCCAGCAGCTGGGGACCTTTTATGGGGAACACTGAAGCTTTCTTT. It encodes CASSWGPFMGNTEAFF. V gene TRBV5-6 combines with J gene TRBJ1-1, with a tentative D call TRBD1 (5 bases). CDR3 size: 16 residues. Germline V lookup: CDR1 SGHDT, CDR2 YYEEEE. The V gene lost 3 bases and the J gene lost 1 base, with 16 bases spanning the gap.

This clonotype was recorded many times. V gene TRBV5-1 combines with J gene TRBJ1-4; TRBD1 might be the D (5 bases). The CDR3 has 15 residues. Germline CDR1 is SGHRS and CDR2 is YFSETQ. V was trimmed by 4 bases and J by 2 bases, leaving 12 bases between them. CDR3: CASSPARGTNEKLFF. Written as DNA, the CDR3 is TGCGCCAGCAGCCCTGCTAGGGGCACTAATGAAAAACTGTTTTTT.

This clonotype was observed many times. V is TRBV11-2 and J is TRBJ2-1; 7 bases map to TRBD1. Trimming at V came to 1 base and at J to 6 bases, leaving 9 bases not matched to a gene. Germline lookup yields CDR1 SGHAT and CDR2 FQNNGV. The CDR3 runs to 16 residues. Here the CDR3 DNA reads TGTGCCAGCAGCTTAGTGAGGGGGCCGTTGATCAATGAGCAGTTCTTC. Amino acids: CASSLVRGPLINEQFF.

This clonotype was observed at least ten times. The chain has TRBV18 and TRBJ2-7, with D unresolved. This CDR3 has 14 residues. CDR1 KGHSH and CDR2 LQKENI come from the germline V gene. V lost 4 bases, J lost 3 bases, and 13 bases lay in between. CDR3 DNA: TGTGCCAGCTCACTGTCCGGGCCCCGCTACGAGCAGTACGTC. Its translation is CASSLSGPRYEQYV.

This clonotype was counted at least ten times. The chain has TRBV7-6 and TRBJ1-4, with D possibly matching TRBD1 (6 bases). V was trimmed by 1 base and J by 4 bases, leaving 13 bases between them. The length of the CDR3 is 16 residues. Germline CDR1 SGHVS, CDR2 FNYEAQ. The CDR3 nucleotides are TGTGCCAGCAGCTTAGGGGGGCTCTATCTTAATGAAAAACTGTTTTTT. Protein: CASSLGGLYLNEKLFF.

This clonotype occurred many times. The rearrangement joins TRBV29-1 to TRBJ1-1; 7 bases fit TRBD1. The CDR3 contains 12 residues. The germline CDR1 and CDR2 sequences are SQVTM and ANQGSEA. With V trimmed by 4 bases and J by 3 bases, 2 bases remained unmatched. CDR3 DNA sequence: TGCAGCGTTGGGCAGGGGGACACTGAAGCTTTCTTT. Translated: CSVGQGDTEAFF. Drawing the rest from reference TRBV29-1 and TRBJ1-1, the complete variable domain is SAVISQKPSRDICQRGTSLTIQCQVDSQVTMMFWYRQQPGQSLTLIATANQGSEATYESGFVIDKFPISRPNLTFSTLTVSNMSPEDSSIYLCSVGQGDTEAFFGQGTRLTVV.

This clonotype has ten or more counts. The chain recombines TRBV7-2 with TRBJ2-2, with no clear D. Deletions cut 1 base from V and 2 bases from J, with 8 bases between. The CDR3 is 15 amino acids. The germline V gene has CDR1 SGHTA and CDR2 FQGNSA. DNA for the CDR3: TGTGCCAGCAGCTTAGAGGCAGACAACACCGGGGAGCTGTTTTTT. Protein: CASSLEADNTGELFF.

This clonotype was seen at least ten times. This sequence joins TRBV7-2 and TRBJ1-6; D not certain. Trimming took off 0 bases at V and 7 bases at J, with 10 bases between the two ends. CDR1 is SGHTA, CDR2 FQGNSA, per germline. CDR3 length: 15 residues. CDR3 coding DNA: TGTGCCAGCAGCTTAGCGAATGTCAGGAATTCACCCCTCCACTTT. Protein sequence: CASSLANVRNSPLHF.